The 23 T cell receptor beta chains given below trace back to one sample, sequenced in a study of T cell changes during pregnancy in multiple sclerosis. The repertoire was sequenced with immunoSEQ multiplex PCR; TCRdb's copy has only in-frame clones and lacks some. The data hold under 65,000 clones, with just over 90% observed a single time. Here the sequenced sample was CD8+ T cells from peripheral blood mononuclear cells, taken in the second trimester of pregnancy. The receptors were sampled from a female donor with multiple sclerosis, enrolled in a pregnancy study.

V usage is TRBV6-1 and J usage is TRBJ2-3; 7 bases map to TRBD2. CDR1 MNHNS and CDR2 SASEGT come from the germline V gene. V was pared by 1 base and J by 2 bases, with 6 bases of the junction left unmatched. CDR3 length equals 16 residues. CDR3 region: CASSEVGSGATDTQYF. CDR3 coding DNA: TGTGCCAGCAGTGAAGTAGGAAGCGGGGCCACAGATACGCAGTATTTT.

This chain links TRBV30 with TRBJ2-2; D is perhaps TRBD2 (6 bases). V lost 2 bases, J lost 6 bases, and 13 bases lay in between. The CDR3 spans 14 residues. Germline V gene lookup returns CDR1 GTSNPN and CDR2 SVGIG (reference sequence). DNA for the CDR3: TGTGCCTGGAGTCCCGGGAGAGGTTCCGGGGAGCTGTTTTTT. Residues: CAWSPGRGSGELFF.

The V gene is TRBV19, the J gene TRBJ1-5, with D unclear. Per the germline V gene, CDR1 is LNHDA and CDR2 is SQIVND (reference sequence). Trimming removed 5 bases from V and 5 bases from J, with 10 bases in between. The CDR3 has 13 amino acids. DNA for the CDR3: TGTGCCAGTAGTCGCCCCGGGGATCAGCCCCAGCATTTT. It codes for CASSRPGDQPQHF. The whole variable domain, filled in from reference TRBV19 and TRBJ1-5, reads DGGITQSPKYLFRKEGQNVTLSCEQNLNHDAMYWYRQDPGQGLRLIYYSQIVNDFQKGDIAEGYSVSREKKESFPLTVTSAQKNPTAFYLCASSRPGDQPQHFGDGTRLSIL.

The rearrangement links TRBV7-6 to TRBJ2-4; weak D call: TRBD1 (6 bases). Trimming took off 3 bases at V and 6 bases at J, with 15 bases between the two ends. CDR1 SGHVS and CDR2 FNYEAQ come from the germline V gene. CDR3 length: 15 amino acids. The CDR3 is CASSFFPGHRNIQYF. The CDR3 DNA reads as TGTGCCAGCAGCTTTTTTCCGGGACACCGAAACATTCAGTACTTC.

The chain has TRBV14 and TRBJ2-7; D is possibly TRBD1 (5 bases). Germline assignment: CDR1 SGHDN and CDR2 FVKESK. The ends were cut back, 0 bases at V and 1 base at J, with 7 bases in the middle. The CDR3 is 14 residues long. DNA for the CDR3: TGTGCCAGCAGCCAAGAGGCAGGGTCCTACGAGCAGTACTTC. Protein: CASSQEAGSYEQYF.

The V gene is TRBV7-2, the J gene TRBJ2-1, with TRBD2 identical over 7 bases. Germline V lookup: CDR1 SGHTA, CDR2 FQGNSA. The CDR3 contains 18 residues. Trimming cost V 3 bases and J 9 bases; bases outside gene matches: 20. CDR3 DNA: TGTGCCAGCAGCTTTAAGGGCGGGGGAATTGGGTGGGGTGGTGAGCAGTTCTTC. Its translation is CASSFKGGGIGWGGEQFF.

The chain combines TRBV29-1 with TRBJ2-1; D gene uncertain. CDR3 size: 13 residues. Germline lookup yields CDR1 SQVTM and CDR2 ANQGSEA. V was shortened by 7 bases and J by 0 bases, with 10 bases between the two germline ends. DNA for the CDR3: TGCAGCGCCGTGACTCTCTCCTACAATGAGCAGTTCTTC. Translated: CSAVTLSYNEQFF.

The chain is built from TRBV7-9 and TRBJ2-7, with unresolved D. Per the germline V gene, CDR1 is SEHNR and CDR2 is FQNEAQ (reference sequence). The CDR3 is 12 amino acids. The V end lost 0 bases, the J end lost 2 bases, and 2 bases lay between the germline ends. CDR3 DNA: TGTGCCAGCAGCTTAGCCACCTACGAGCAGTACTTC. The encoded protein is CASSLATYEQYF.

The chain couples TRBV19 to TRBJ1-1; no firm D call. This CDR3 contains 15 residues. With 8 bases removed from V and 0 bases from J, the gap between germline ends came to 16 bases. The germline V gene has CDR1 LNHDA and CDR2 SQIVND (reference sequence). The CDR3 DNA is TGTGCCAGTCACCTGGGAGGCAGCTTGAACACTGAAGCTTTCTTT. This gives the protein CASHLGGSLNTEAFF.

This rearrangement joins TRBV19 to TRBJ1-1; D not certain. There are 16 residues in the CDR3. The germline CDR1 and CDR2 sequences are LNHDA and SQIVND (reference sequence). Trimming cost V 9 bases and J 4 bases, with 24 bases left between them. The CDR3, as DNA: TGTGCCAGCAAGGGAAATGGTGGGGAGAAGGGCACTGAAGCTTTCTTT. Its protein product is CASKGNGGEKGTEAFF. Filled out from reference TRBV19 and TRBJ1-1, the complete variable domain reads DGGITQSPKYLFRKEGQNVTLSCEQNLNHDAMYWYRQDPGQGLRLIYYSQIVNDFQKGDIAEGYSVSREKKESFPLTVTSAQKNPTAFYLCASKGNGGEKGTEAFFGQGTRLTVV.

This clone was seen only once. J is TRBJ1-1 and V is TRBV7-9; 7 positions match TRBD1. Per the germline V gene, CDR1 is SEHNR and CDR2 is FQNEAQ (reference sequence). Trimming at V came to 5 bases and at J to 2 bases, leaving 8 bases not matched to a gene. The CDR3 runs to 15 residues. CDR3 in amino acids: CASSPVGQANTEAFF. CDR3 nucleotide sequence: TGTGCCAGCAGCCCGGTCGGACAGGCCAACACTGAAGCTTTCTTT. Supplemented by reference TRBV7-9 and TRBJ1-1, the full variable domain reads DTGVSQNPRHKITKRGQNVTFRCDPISEHNRLYWYRQTLGQGPEFLTYFQNEAQLEKSRLLSDRFSAERPKGSFSTLEIQRTEQGDSAMYLCASSPVGQANTEAFFGQGTRLTVV.

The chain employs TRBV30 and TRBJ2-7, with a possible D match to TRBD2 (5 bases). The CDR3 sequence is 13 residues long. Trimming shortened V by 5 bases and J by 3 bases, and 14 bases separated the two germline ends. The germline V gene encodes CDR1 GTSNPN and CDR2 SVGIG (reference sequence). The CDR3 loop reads CAWGLTLDYEQYF. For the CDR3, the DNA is TGTGCCTGGGGACTCACTCTCGACTACGAGCAGTACTTC. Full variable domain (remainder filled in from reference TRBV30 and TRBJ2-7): SQTIHQWPATLVQPVGSPLSLECTVEGTSNPNLYWYRQAAGRGLQLLFYSVGIGQISSEVPQNLSASRPQDRQFILSSKKLLLSDSGFYLCAWGLTLDYEQYFGPGTRLTVT.

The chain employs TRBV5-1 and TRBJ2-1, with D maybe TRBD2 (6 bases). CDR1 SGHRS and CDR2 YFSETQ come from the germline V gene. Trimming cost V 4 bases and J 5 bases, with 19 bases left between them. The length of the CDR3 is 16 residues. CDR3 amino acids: CASSPELRGVDNEQFF. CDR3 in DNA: TGCGCCAGCAGCCCAGAATTGCGCGGGGTAGACAATGAGCAGTTCTTC.

CDR3 residues: CSVEPLAGVYEQYF. CDR3 bases: TGCAGCGTTGAACCACTAGCGGGAGTATACGAGCAGTACTTC. This sequence joins TRBV29-1 and TRBJ2-7; 11 bases are a match to TRBD2. This CDR3 region has 14 residues. Germline loops: CDR1 SQVTM, CDR2 ANQGSEA. Losses at the gene ends were 2 bases for V and 4 bases for J; bases not matched to a gene: 4.

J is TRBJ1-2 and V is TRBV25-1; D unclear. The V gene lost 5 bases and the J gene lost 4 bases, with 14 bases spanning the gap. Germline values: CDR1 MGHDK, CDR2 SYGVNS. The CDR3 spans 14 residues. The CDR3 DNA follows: TGTGCCAGCAGTCCCCCGGGTATAATCTATGGCTACACCTTC. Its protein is CASSPPGIIYGYTF.

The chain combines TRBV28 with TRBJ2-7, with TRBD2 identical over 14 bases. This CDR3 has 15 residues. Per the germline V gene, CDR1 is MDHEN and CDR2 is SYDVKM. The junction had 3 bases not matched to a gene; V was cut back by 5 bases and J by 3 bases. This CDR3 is CASSRGLAGGYEQYF. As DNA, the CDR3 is TGTGCCAGCAGTCGAGGACTAGCGGGAGGCTACGAGCAGTACTTC.

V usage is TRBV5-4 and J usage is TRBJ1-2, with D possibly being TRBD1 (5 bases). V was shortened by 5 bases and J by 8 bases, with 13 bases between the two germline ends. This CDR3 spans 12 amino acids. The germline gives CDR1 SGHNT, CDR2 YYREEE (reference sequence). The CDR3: CASRGQGRGYTF. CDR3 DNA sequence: TGTGCCAGCAGGGGGCAGGGAAGGGGCTACACCTTC.

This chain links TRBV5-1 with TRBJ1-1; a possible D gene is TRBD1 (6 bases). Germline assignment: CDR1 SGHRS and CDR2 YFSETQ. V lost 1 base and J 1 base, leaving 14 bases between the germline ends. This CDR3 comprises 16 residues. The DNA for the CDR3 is TGCGCCAGCAGCTTGTATCCCGGGGGGGCGAACACTGAAGCTTTCTTT. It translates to CASSLYPGGANTEAFF.

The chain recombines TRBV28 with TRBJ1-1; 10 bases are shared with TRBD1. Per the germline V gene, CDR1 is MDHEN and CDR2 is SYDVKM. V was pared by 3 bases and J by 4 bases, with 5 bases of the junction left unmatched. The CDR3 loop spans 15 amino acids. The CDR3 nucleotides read TGTGCCAGCAGTTTCTGGACAGGGGGTGCCACTGAAGCTTTCTTT. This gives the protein CASSFWTGGATEAFF.

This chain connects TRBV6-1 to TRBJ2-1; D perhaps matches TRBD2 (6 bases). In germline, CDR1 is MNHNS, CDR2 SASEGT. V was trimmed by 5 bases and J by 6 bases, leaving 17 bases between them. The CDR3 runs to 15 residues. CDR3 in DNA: TGTGCCAGCAGTTCCCTAGTCACCGGGGGCAATGAGCAGTTCTTC. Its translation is CASSSLVTGGNEQFF.

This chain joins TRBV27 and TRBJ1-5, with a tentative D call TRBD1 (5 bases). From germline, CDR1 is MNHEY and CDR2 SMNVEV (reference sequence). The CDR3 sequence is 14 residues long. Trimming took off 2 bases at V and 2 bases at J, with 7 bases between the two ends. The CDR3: CASSLIGGNQPQHF. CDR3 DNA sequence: TGTGCCAGCAGTTTAATAGGGGGCAATCAGCCCCAGCATTTT.

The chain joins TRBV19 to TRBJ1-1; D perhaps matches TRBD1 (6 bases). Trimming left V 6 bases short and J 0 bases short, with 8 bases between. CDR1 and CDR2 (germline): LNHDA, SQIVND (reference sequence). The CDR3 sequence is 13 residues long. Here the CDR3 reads CASSQGMNTEAFF. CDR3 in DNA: TGTGCCAGTAGCCAGGGGATGAACACTGAAGCTTTCTTT. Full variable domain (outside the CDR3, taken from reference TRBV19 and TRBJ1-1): DGGITQSPKYLFRKEGQNVTLSCEQNLNHDAMYWYRQDPGQGLRLIYYSQIVNDFQKGDIAEGYSVSREKKESFPLTVTSAQKNPTAFYLCASSQGMNTEAFFGQGTRLTVV.

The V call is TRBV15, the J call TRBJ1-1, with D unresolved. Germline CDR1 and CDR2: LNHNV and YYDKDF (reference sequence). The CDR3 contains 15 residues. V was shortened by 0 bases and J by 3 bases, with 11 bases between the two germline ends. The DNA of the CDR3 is TGTGCCACCAGCAGAGATACGACTGATGACACTGAAGCTTTCTTT. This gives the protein CATSRDTTDDTEAFF.